This record covers a single T cell receptor (beta chain). Its antigen is unknown. The source of the sample is a study of T cell repertoires in cytomegalovirus infection. Study information: Researchers turned to recently identified HLA-C-restricted CMV epitopes as well as well-studied HLA-B-restricted ones. Through public TCR beta signatures, both CMV infection and matching HLA type were indicated.

V dropped 5 bases and J dropped 5; count of bases not matched to a gene: 4. Germline CDR1 MNHEY, CDR2 SVGEGT. This CDR3 region has 13 residues. TCRdb analysed the reads with MiXCR anew, one entry per CDR3 protein. The sample records some 920,000 distinct CDR3 sequences, roughly 30% being singletons. The study's findings and limits: Totalled public TCR beta family frequency picked out people who carried CMV plus the relevant HLA. CMV-specific TCR beta clonotypes restricted by HLA-C dominated the ex vivo response.

The specimen was cultured CD8+ T cells from PBMCs, collected from culture after CMV antigen stimulation. The sequence came from a human donor in good health (CMV status not recorded). Some clones in this sample may be carry-over from other donors' samples. The V call is TRBV6-2 or TRBV6-3, the J call TRBJ1-1; the match to TRBD1 covers 8 bases. CDR3 residues: CASSPGQVTEAFF. The CDR3 region has the DNA TGTGCCAGCAGTCCGGGACAGGTAACTGAAGCTTTCTTT.